This entry features one T cell receptor beta chain sequence. Its antigen remains unidentified. With a J-beta primer mix and a sample-barcoded 5' primer, a second PCR ran about 6 to 11 cycles. MiXCR, run by TCRdb on the 5' RACE reads, gives a single entry per CDR3 protein. The repertoire includes about a million distinct CDR3 sequences, roughly 51% of them detected once, and around a fifth sits in the top ten. These data originate in a study of blood T cells in healthy people across ages. The study's findings and limits: Versus aged donors, long-lived donors had higher diversity and more naive CD4+ cells. When one million T cells were used, diversity estimates were thought to be underestimates.

Per germline, CDR1 LNHNV and CDR2 YYDKDF (reference sequence). The length of the CDR3 is 13 residues. V lost 8 bases and J lost 3, with 11 bases in between. The sequence came from an older woman in good health. The chain couples TRBV15 to TRBJ1-5; D perhaps matches TRBD1 (5 bases). The sequenced material came from blood. This CDR3 reads CATQGDSNQPQHF. In nucleotides, the CDR3 is TGTGCCACCCAAGGGGATTCCAATCAGCCCCAGCATTTT. Using reference TRBV15 and TRBJ1-5 for the parts outside the CDR3, the full variable domain is DAMVIQNPRYQVTQFGKPVTLSCSQTLNHNVMYWYQQKSSQAPKLLFHYYDKDFNNEADTPDNFQSRRPNTSFCFLDIRSPGLGDTAMYLCATQGDSNQPQHFGDGTRLSIL.